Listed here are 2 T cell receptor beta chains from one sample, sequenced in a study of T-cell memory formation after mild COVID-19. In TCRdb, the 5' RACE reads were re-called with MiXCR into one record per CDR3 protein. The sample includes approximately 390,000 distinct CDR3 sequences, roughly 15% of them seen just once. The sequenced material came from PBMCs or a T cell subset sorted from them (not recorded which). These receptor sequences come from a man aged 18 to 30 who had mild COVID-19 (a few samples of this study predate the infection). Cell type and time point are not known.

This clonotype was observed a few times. The CDR3 coding sequence is TGCAGTGCTCCCTCGGGGCCTGACTACAATGAGCAGTTCTTC. Its translation: CSAPSGPDYNEQFF. V gene TRBV20-1 combines with J gene TRBJ2-1; D tentatively reads TRBD1 or TRBD2 (5 bases each). The V gene's germline CDR1 is DFQATT and CDR2 SNEGSKA (reference sequence). The V gene lost 5 bases and the J gene lost 3 bases, with 14 bases spanning the gap. The CDR3 sequence is 14 residues long.

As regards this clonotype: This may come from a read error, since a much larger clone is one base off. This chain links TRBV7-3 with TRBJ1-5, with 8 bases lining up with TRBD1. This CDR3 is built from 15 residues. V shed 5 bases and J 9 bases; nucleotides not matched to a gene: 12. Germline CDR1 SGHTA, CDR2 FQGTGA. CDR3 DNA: TGTGCCAGCAGCCCGATGCAGGGGGCAAGAGGGCCCCAGCATTTT. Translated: CASSPMQGARGPQHF.